Listed below are T cell receptor beta chains from one sample, sequenced in a study of beta chain features in type 1 diabetes. Assay used: immunoSEQ multiplex PCR; TCRdb lists only in-frame clones, some missing. The sample records 640,000 or so clones, 13% being singletons. The sequencing sample was made of naive CD4+ T cells from blood. The source of these receptors is a man younger than 35 with type 1 diabetes. Both conserved end residues are part of each CDR3. The order of the fields is V gene, J gene, D gene, clone size, CDR3 DNA, CDR3 protein. D genes are given only for firm matches. A clone size is listed for some rows: how often the clone was seen (once, few, many), or a class if it is expanded.

>TRBV6-5|TRBJ1-4|NA|NA
TGTGCCAGCAGTGACGGATTTAATGAAAAACTGTTTTTT
CASSDGFNEKLFF
>TRBV29-1|TRBJ1-1|NA|few
TGCAGCGGCTCAGGGGCGAACACTGAAGCTTTCTTT
CSGSGANTEAFF
>TRBV30|TRBJ2-4|NA|few
TGTGCCTGGAGAGAGTCTGGAGACATTCAGTACTTC
CAWRESGDIQYF
>TRBV18|TRBJ2-5|NA|NA
TGTGCCAGCTCACCAACCCAGCAGGAGGAGACCCAGTACTTC
CASSPTQQEETQYF
>TRBV6-5|TRBJ1-2|NA|NA
TGTGCCAGCAGTTTGGGCCGAGGGAACTATGGCTACACCTTC
CASSLGRGNYGYTF
>TRBV2|TRBJ1-2|TRBD1|NA
TGTGCCAGCGTGAGGGGGCAGATGGATAACTATGGCTACACCTTC
CASVRGQMDNYGYTF
>TRBV9|TRBJ2-3|NA|NA
TGTGCCAGCAGCCCCCCCCAGCTTAGGGCCACAGATACGCAGTATTTT
CASSPPQLRATDTQYF
>TRBV5-4|TRBJ2-1|TRBD2|NA
TGTGCCAGCAGCTTGGCGGCTAGCGGGGGGGATGAGCAGTTCTTC
CASSLAASGGDEQFF
>TRBV10-3|TRBJ1-2|NA|NA
TGTGCCATCAGGGGTTCCAACTATGGCTACACCTTC
CAIRGSNYGYTF
>TRBV2|TRBJ2-5|TRBD2|NA
TGTGCCAGCAGCCCCGGACTAGCGGGGGCCGAGGAGACCCAGTACTTC
CASSPGLAGAEETQYF
>TRBV7-9|TRBJ2-7|NA|few
TGTGTCGAAATGAACTCGTTTGGGAGGGAGCAGTACTTC
CVEMNSFGREQYF
>TRBV5-1|TRBJ1-2|NA|few
TGCGCCAGCATCCCGGGACCAGGGAATAACTATGGCTACACCTTC
CASIPGPGNNYGYTF
>TRBV30|TRBJ2-1|TRBD2|few
TGTGCCTGGGGCGGGGGGCCGAGCTCCTACAATGAGCAGTTCTTC
CAWGGGPSSYNEQFF
>TRBV6-1|TRBJ2-7|NA|NA
TGTGCCAGCAGGAGTTCAGGGATCCACGAGCAGTACTTC
CASRSSGIHEQYF
>TRBV30|TRBJ1-6|TRBD1|few
TGTGCCTGGAGTGCTGAGGCAGGGGGTTACTCACCCCTCCACTTT
CAWSAEAGGYSPLHF
>TRBV6-1|TRBJ1-2|NA|NA
TGTGCCAGCAGTGAGTATGTTAGTCGTGGCTACACCTTC
CASSEYVSRGYTF
>TRBV11-2|TRBJ2-5|TRBD1|few
TGTGCCAGCAGCGCACAGGGGGGAACGGAGACCCAGTACTTC
CASSAQGGTETQYF
>TRBV5-1|TRBJ2-5|TRBD1|NA
TGCGCCAGCAGCCCAGGACAGGGAGGAGAGACCCAGTACTTC
CASSPGQGGETQYF
>TRBV28|TRBJ2-1|NA|NA
TGTGCCAGCAGTTCTCTTCAGGGCAGCTCCTACAATGAGCAGTTCTTC
CASSSLQGSSYNEQFF
>TRBV29-1|TRBJ2-3|TRBD1|NA
TGCAGCGGAAGGACAGGGGGTGCTACAGATACGCAGTATTTT
CSGRTGGATDTQYF
>TRBV29-1|TRBJ1-5|TRBD1|few
TGCAGCGTTGCGGGTCCAGGGGGCGCAGATCAGCCCCAGCATTTT
CSVAGPGGADQPQHF
>TRBV9|TRBJ2-3|NA|few
TGTGCCAGCAGCGTAGACAACAGGGAGACAGATACGCAGTATTTT
CASSVDNRETDTQYF
>TRBV6-6|TRBJ2-5|TRBD2|NA
TGTGCCAGCAGCAGAGGGAGCGGGGGGGAGGTTGAGACCCAGTACTTC
CASSRGSGGEVETQYF
>TRBV9|TRBJ2-3|TRBD1|few
TGTGCCAGCAGCGGAAGGACAGGGGGCGTGGATACGCAGTATTTT
CASSGRTGGVDTQYF
>TRBV29-1|TRBJ2-5|TRBD1|NA
TGCAGCGTTCGGACAGGGCAAGAGACCCAGTACTTC
CSVRTGQETQYF
>TRBV30|TRBJ2-3|NA|NA
TGTGCCTGGAGTAAAGGGAGTAGCACAGATACGCAGTATTTT
CAWSKGSSTDTQYF
>TRBV5-1|TRBJ1-1|NA|NA
TGCGCCAGCAGCTTCGCAGGGGTAGGCACTGAAGCTTTCTTT
CASSFAGVGTEAFF
>TRBV30|TRBJ2-3|NA|few
TGTGCCTGGAGTGTCCCCGGGCGTGACGATACGCAGTATTTT
CAWSVPGRDDTQYF
>TRBV19|TRBJ1-2|TRBD1|NA
TGTGCCAGTAGTACCCGGGACAGGCTTGGCTACACCTTC
CASSTRDRLGYTF
>TRBV7-9|TRBJ2-7|NA|NA
TGTGCCAGCAGCTTAATGGGGGTTCTGAGCGAGCAGTACTTC
CASSLMGVLSEQYF
>TRBV7-2|TRBJ2-4|NA|few
TGTGCCAGCAGCTTTTATGGGGACATTCAGTACTTC
CASSFYGDIQYF
>TRBV5-6|TRBJ2-3|TRBD2|NA
TGTGCCAGCAGCTTTAGCGGGTGGGGAGATACGCAGTATTTT
CASSFSGWGDTQYF
>TRBV30|TRBJ1-2|NA|NA
TGTGCCTGGAGTGGGAGGAGCCACTATGGCTACACCTTC
CAWSGRSHYGYTF
>TRBV7-8|TRBJ2-7|NA|NA
TGTGCCAGCAGCTTGGGACTGGAGCAGTACTTC
CASSLGLEQYF
>TRBV21-1|TRBJ1-1|NA|NA
TGTGCCAACCTCGACAGGACATGGAACACTGAAGCTTTCTTT
CANLDRTWNTEAFF
>TRBV13|TRBJ2-7|TRBD1|NA
TGTGCCAGCAGCTTAAGGACAGGGGGACTCCTCTTC
CASSLRTGGLLF
>TRBV10-2|TRBJ1-3|NA|NA
TGCGCCAGCATAGCGGACAGTGGAAACACCATATATTTT
CASIADSGNTIYF
>TRBV5-1|TRBJ2-5|NA|few
TGCGCCAGCAGCCTTTCCAGCGGCGCGCAGGGTGACTTC
CASSLSSGAQGDF
>TRBV6-5|TRBJ2-2|NA|NA
TGTGCCAGCAGAACTGCCGGGGCAGTCACCGGGGAGCTGTTTTTT
CASRTAGAVTGELFF
>TRBV18|TRBJ2-7|TRBD1|NA
TGTGCCAGCTCACCATACGGGACAGGGGTCTACGAGCAGTACTTC
CASSPYGTGVYEQYF
>TRBV5-1|TRBJ2-1|TRBD1|few
TGCGCCAGCAAAACAGGGGGCGCGGGGTACAATGAGCAGTTCTTC
CASKTGGAGYNEQFF
>TRBV20-1|TRBJ1-2|NA|NA
TGCAGTGCTAGAGATCAATACAAATTTGCCTTC
CSARDQYKFAF
>TRBV9|TRBJ2-1|NA|few
TGTGCCAGCAGCCGGGTAAATGAGCAGTTCTTC
CASSRVNEQFF
>TRBV15|TRBJ2-3|NA|NA
TGTGCCACCAGCACTGGGGGTGGCGAGGATACGCAGTATTTT
CATSTGGGEDTQYF
>TRBV27|TRBJ1-4|NA|NA
TGTGCCAGCAGCGCCCCCGACGCAACTAATGAAAAACTGTTTTTT
CASSAPDATNEKLFF
>TRBV4-1|TRBJ2-5|NA|few
TGCGCCAGCAGCCAACTACAGAGCACAACACAAGAGACCCAGTACTTC
CASSQLQSTTQETQYF
>TRBV27|TRBJ2-7|NA|few
TGTGCCAGCAGTCACCCGACCGGGACCATCGACTACGAGCAGTACTTC
CASSHPTGTIDYEQYF
>TRBV7-9|TRBJ1-3|NA|NA
TGTGCCAGCAGCCCACCGACGCAGAGCCCTGGAAACACCATATATTTT
CASSPPTQSPGNTIYF
>TRBV30|TRBJ2-5|NA|few
TGTGCCTGGAGTGTAGGGGCGGAGACCCAGTACTTC
CAWSVGAETQYF
>TRBV25-1|TRBJ2-7|NA|NA
TGTGCCAGCGGGAGGTACGAGCAGTACTTC
CASGRYEQYF
>TRBV4-2|TRBJ1-4|NA|few
TGTGCCAGCAGCCAAGAATTAAGGGGAGGTATTGAAAAACTGTTTTTT
CASSQELRGGIEKLFF
>TRBV10-3|TRBJ2-1|TRBD1|few
TGTGCCATCAGGGACAGGGGGGCAGCCTACAATGAGCAGTTCTTC
CAIRDRGAAYNEQFF
>TRBV7-2|TRBJ2-5|TRBD2|NA
TGTGCCAGCAGCTTAGCCCCCACTAGCGGGGGATCGCGGGAGACCCAGTACTTC
CASSLAPTSGGSRETQYF
>TRBV27|TRBJ1-4|NA|few
TGTGCCACCAAACTCATGGGATTGGGTGAAAAACTGTTTTTT
CATKLMGLGEKLFF
>TRBV7-3|TRBJ2-2|NA|NA
TGTGCCAGCAGCTTAACCGGGGGCACCGGGGAGCTGTTTTTT
CASSLTGGTGELFF
>TRBV7-3|TRBJ1-2|NA|NA
TGTGCCAGCAGCTTAGAAGTCCTTGGCAGGGGATCTAACTATGGCTACACCTTC
CASSLEVLGRGSNYGYTF
>TRBV5-4|TRBJ2-7|NA|NA
TGTGCCAGCAGCTCCCGTGACCGCCACGAGCAGTACTTC
CASSSRDRHEQYF
>TRBV7-2|TRBJ1-1|NA|NA
TGTGCCAGCAGCCTTGGGGTATTCATGAACACTGAAGCTTTCTTT
CASSLGVFMNTEAFF
>TRBV19|TRBJ2-3|NA|NA
TGTGCCAGTAGTCGGACAGCCAGAGATGGTACGCAGTATTTT
CASSRTARDGTQYF
>TRBV9|TRBJ2-3|NA|few
TGTGCCAGCAGCGTAACCAACACAGATACGCAGTATTTT
CASSVTNTDTQYF